The clone carrying this TCR beta chain was picked up a small number of times. Its antigen is not identified. The data derive from a study of T-cell memory formation after mild COVID-19. Overall study context: Clustering of TCRs was largely donor specific.

The CDR3 consists of 18 residues. Per germline, CDR1 MGHRA and CDR2 YSYEKL. V was pared by 0 bases and J by 3 bases, with 15 bases between. TCRdb reanalysed the 5' RACE reads using MiXCR and keeps one entry per CDR3 protein. The sample includes around 300,000 distinct CDR3 sequences, less than 20% of them seen just once. Study-wide results and caveats: Contracting clones localized mainly to CM and EM when CD4+ and mainly to EMRA when CD8+. Cross-reactive memory apparently joined, as some responding clones appeared in pre-infection memory.

Sequencing used PBMCs or a T cell subset sorted from them (not recorded which). This chain connects TRBV4-1 to TRBJ2-6, with a weak D call TRBD1 (6 bases). This clonotype was sampled from a man aged 18 to 30 who had mild COVID-19 (a few samples of this study predate the infection). Cell type and time point are not known. CDR3 nucleotides: TGCGCCAGCAGCCAAGACCACGGCTACAGGGTTGGGGCCAACGTCCTGACTTTC. Protein sequence: CASSQDHGYRVGANVLTF.